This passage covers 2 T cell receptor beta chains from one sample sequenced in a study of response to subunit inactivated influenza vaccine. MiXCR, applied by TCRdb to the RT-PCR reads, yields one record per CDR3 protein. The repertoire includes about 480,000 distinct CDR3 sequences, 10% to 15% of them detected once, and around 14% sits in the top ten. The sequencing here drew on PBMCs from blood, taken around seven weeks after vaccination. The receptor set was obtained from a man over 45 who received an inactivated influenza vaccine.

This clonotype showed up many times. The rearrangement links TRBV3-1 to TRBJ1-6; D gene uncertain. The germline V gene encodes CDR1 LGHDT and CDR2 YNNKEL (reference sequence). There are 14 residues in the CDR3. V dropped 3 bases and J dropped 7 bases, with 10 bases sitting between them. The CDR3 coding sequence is TGTGCCAGCAGCCAGGGCCCAGCGAATTCACCCCTCCACTTT. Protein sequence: CASSQGPANSPLHF.

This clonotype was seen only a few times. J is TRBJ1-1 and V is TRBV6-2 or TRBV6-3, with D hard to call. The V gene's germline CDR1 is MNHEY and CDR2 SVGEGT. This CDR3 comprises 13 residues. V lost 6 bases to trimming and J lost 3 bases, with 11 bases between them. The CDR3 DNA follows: TGTGCCAGCAGCCCCGGACCGTACACTGAAGCTTTCTTT. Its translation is CASSPGPYTEAFF.